One and the same sample provided the 19 T cell receptor beta chains below, sequenced in a study of T cell repertoires in cytomegalovirus infection. TCRdb fed the reads into MiXCR, producing one record per CDR3 protein. The sample gives around 630,000 distinct CDR3 sequences, 20% to 25% of which show up once; 8% is in the top ten. Material: CD8+ T cells from PBMCs. The receptors were sampled from a human donor in good health (CMV status not recorded). Some clones in this sample may be carry-over from other donors' samples.

V and J are TRBV29-1 and TRBJ2-3; D uncertain. Germline loops: CDR1 SQVTM, CDR2 ANQGSEA. V shed 4 bases and J shed 0 bases, with 2 bases lying between them. The CDR3 runs 11 residues. The CDR3 loop is CSVVSTDTQYF. CDR3 coding DNA: TGCAGCGTTGTGAGCACAGATACGCAGTATTTT.

This clonotype was counted between two and nine times. The V and J genes are TRBV20-1 and TRBJ2-1, with 9 bases that match TRBD2. V trimming: 6 bases; J trimming: 1 base; junction bases outside the gene matches: 7. Germline-derived CDR1 and CDR2 are DFQATT and SNEGSKA (reference sequence). This CDR3 is built from 15 residues. The CDR3 protein is CSAPTSGYSYNEQFF. DNA for the CDR3: TGCAGTGCGCCAACTAGCGGGTATTCCTACAATGAGCAGTTCTTC.

This clonotype was found a few times. The chain recombines TRBV12-3 or TRBV12-4 with TRBJ1-5; maybe TRBD1 (5 bases). This CDR3 comprises 12 residues. V gave up 5 bases and J gave up 9 bases, with 11 bases separating them. The CDR3 loop is CASSPTGVPQHF. Here the CDR3 DNA reads TGTGCCAGCAGTCCAACGGGGGTGCCCCAGCATTTT.

This clonotype was seen at least ten times. The V call is TRBV7-9, the J call TRBJ2-1, with D uncertain. The CDR3 is made up of 13 amino acids. V lost 4 bases and J lost 5, with 9 bases in between. Germline V gives CDR1 SEHNR, CDR2 FQNEAQ (reference sequence). The CDR3 loop is CASSSPSNNEQFF. CDR3 nucleotide sequence: TGTGCCAGCAGCTCTCCTTCTAACAATGAGCAGTTCTTC.

The chain employs TRBV29-1 and TRBJ1-2; D ambiguous. The CDR3 has 10 residues. Trimming removed 6 bases from V and 6 bases from J, with 8 bases in between. CDR1 SQVTM and CDR2 ANQGSEA come from the germline V gene. The CDR3 reads CSVGSDGYTF. Here the CDR3 DNA reads TGCAGCGTGGGGAGCGATGGCTACACCTTC.

The chain carries TRBV6-5 and TRBJ2-1; D is perhaps TRBD2 (5 bases). There are 16 residues in the CDR3. Trimming stripped 0 bases from V and 2 bases from J, with 11 bases between. CDR1 and CDR2 from the germline V gene are MNHEY and SVGAGI. CDR3 in DNA: TGTGCCAGCAGTTACTCTAGTAGCGCTACCTACAATGAGCAGTTCTTC. Its translation is CASSYSSSATYNEQFF.

V is TRBV20-1 and J is TRBJ2-7, with 10 nucleotides matching TRBD1. Germline lookup yields CDR1 DFQATT and CDR2 SNEGSKA (reference sequence). The V and J ends lost 2 bases and 4 bases, in that order; junction bases with no gene match: 11. The CDR3 contains 16 residues. The CDR3 reads CSARSPGQGTFYEQYV. The CDR3 nucleotides are TGCAGTGCTAGATCTCCGGGACAGGGGACTTTTTACGAGCAGTACGTC.

This sequence joins TRBV10-3 and TRBJ2-1; 12 bases are shared with TRBD2. Germline V gene sequence: CDR1 ENHRY, CDR2 SYGVKD. This CDR3 region has 16 residues. Germline trimming cut 4 bases from V and 7 bases from J; bases unmatched to any gene: 8. This CDR3 is CAISAWTSGVGNEQFF. Written as DNA, the CDR3 is TGTGCCATCAGTGCCTGGACTAGCGGGGTGGGTAATGAGCAGTTCTTC.

The table lists this clonotype with many counts. The chain uses TRBV7-4 and TRBJ2-7, with a weak D call TRBD1 (6 bases). Deletions cut 7 bases from V and 3 bases from J, with 16 bases between. Germline V lookup: CDR1 SGHVT, CDR2 SQSDAQ. The CDR3 has 14 residues. Here the CDR3 reads CASISRQESYEQYF. The CDR3 coding sequence is TGTGCCAGCATCAGCCGACAGGAGAGCTACGAGCAGTACTTC.

Many counts were recorded for this clonotype. The CDR3: CASSPTGYEQFF. The CDR3 bases are TGTGCCAGCAGCCCTACCGGGTATGAGCAGTTCTTC. The J gene is TRBJ2-1, the V gene TRBV6-2 or TRBV6-3; D not certain. CDR3 size: 12 residues. Germline CDR1 is MNHEY and CDR2 is SVGEGT. Trimming took 6 bases from V and 8 from J, leaving 11 bases between them.

This clonotype has a handful of counts. CDR3 in amino acids: CASSLRGEADEKLFF. DNA of the CDR3: TGTGCCAGCAGCCTTCGGGGGGAGGCTGATGAAAAACTGTTTTTT. The V gene is TRBV6-8, the J gene TRBJ1-4; tentatively, D is TRBD1 (5 bases). There are 15 residues in the CDR3. V was pared by 6 bases and J by 6 bases, with 17 bases between. The germline CDR1 and CDR2 sequences are MNHGY and SAAAGT.

This clonotype was seen a few times. The genes are TRBV28 and TRBJ2-7, with 11 bases that match TRBD1. Germline V CDR1 and CDR2: MDHEN, SYDVKM. This CDR3 comprises 14 residues. The V gene end was trimmed by 7 bases and the J gene end by 7 bases; junction bases not matched to a gene: 9. CDR3 loop: CASNPGQGAREQYF. Written as DNA, the CDR3 is TGTGCCAGCAACCCTGGACAGGGGGCGCGGGAGCAGTACTTC.

The table lists this clonotype with many counts. The rearrangement links TRBV4-1 to TRBJ2-3; D is unclear. Trimming shortened V by 0 bases and J by 2 bases, and 12 bases separated the two germline ends. Germline CDR1 reads MGHRA; CDR2 reads YSYEKL. This CDR3 spans 16 amino acids. The CDR3 sequence is CASSQDALGSTDTQYF. In DNA, the CDR3 is TGCGCCAGCAGCCAAGATGCACTGGGCTCCACAGATACGCAGTATTTT.

This clonotype was seen ten or more times. The chain uses TRBV7-2 and TRBJ1-6, with a tentative D call TRBD1 (5 bases). CDR1 and CDR2 (germline): SGHTA, FQGNSA. V lost 3 bases and J lost 7, with 10 bases in between. The CDR3 spans 14 residues. The CDR3 is CASSLGTGNSPLHF. CDR3 nucleotide sequence: TGTGCCAGCAGCTTGGGGACTGGGAATTCACCCCTCCACTTT.

The chain joins TRBV10-3 to TRBJ2-6; D is undetermined. V was trimmed by 3 bases and J by 0 bases, leaving 12 bases between them. The CDR3 has 17 residues. From germline, CDR1 is ENHRY and CDR2 SYGVKD. CDR3: CAISDGQDPSGANVLTF. The CDR3 DNA reads as TGTGCCATCAGTGATGGGCAGGACCCCTCTGGGGCCAACGTCCTGACTTTC.

The chain links TRBV6-2 or TRBV6-3 to TRBJ2-7; no reliable D call. This CDR3 has 14 residues. V was cut by 4 bases and J by 5 bases, with 15 bases left in between. CDR1 is MNHEY, CDR2 SVGEGT, per germline. CDR3 region: CASSFNDPSDEQYF. CDR3 nucleotides: TGTGCCAGCAGTTTTAACGACCCGAGCGACGAGCAGTACTTC.

This clonotype was counted between two and nine times. V gene TRBV4-1 combines with J gene TRBJ2-7; D might be TRBD2 (5 bases). The length of the CDR3 is 15 residues. Trimming stripped 0 bases from V and 0 bases from J, with 9 bases between. The V gene's germline CDR1 is MGHRA and CDR2 YSYEKL. The CDR3 sequence: CASSQELASSYEQYF. CDR3 sequence (DNA): TGCGCCAGCAGCCAAGAGTTAGCGAGCTCCTACGAGCAGTACTTC.

This clonotype showed up just a few times. The V call is TRBV10-3, the J call TRBJ2-1; 12 positions match TRBD2. V shed 4 bases and J 7 bases; nucleotides not matched to a gene: 14. The CDR3 covers 18 residues. Germline-derived CDR1 and CDR2 are ENHRY and SYGVKD. CDR3 in DNA: TGTGCCATCAGTGGGCCCCCCGCTAGCGGGGGGGCCTTGAATGAGCAGTTCTTC. This codes for CAISGPPASGGALNEQFF.

V and J are TRBV2 and TRBJ1-2, with 7 bases identical to TRBD1. The germline V gene encodes CDR1 SNHLY and CDR2 FYNNEI. Unmatched junction bases numbered 17, after V lost 4 bases and J lost 9 bases. The CDR3 runs 16 residues. For the CDR3, the DNA is TGTGCCAGCAGTGTGAGCCCGACCGGACAGGATGGGAGCTACACCTTC. Translated: CASSVSPTGQDGSYTF.